One TCR beta chain is described in this entry. The antigen remains undetermined. At one end the junction does not follow the germline gene, possibly because of a read error. PCR used 60 Vbeta primers and 13 Jbeta primers. The table came from immunoSEQ multiplex PCR; TCRdb's copy has only in-frame clones and leaves some out. The sample includes 100,000 to 150,000 clones, about 74% seen only once; the top ten take 2.7%. The data were taken from a study of cytomegalovirus exposure and HLA in healthy donors. The CDR3 covers 14 residues. Germline CDR1 and CDR2: LNHNV and YYDKDF (reference sequence). Whole-study results and caveats: Through in vitro validation, three CMV-associated chains were shown to be specific for CMV antigens. Sequencing likely produced, as an artifact, a cluster of highly shared sequence variants.

Sequenced material: PBMCs. This clonotype was obtained from a woman aged 40 to 49 in good health and CMV-seropositive. The chain carries TRBV15 and TRBJ1-5, with D perhaps TRBD1 (5 bases). Here the CDR3 DNA reads TGTGTCACCAGCAGAGGGGCGGGGGATCAGCCCCAGCATTTT. This codes for CVTSRGAGDQPQHF.